The source of this TCR beta chain is a study of blood T cell repertoires in COVID-19. Study-wide context: The United States, Italy and Spain were the sources of the acute and convalescent COVID-19 samples. Sources were T cells, B-cell-depleted T cells, or PBMCs; the material itself was cDNA or gDNA.

Generated by immunoSEQ multiplex PCR, the TCRdb table keeps only in-frame clones and is missing some. The sample holds 180,000 or so clones; roughly 90% are singletons and the top ten take around 1.5%. With V trimmed by 7 bases and J by 5 bases, 8 bases remained unmatched. The CDR3 is made up of 14 amino acids. Germline CDR1 LNHDA, CDR2 SQIVND (reference sequence). The chain recombines TRBV19 with TRBJ1-1; 9 bases map to TRBD1. The TCR was taken from a man aged 18-30 years with active or convalescent COVID-19. Specimen: peripheral blood. In DNA, the CDR3 is TGTGCCAGTACCTTGGGACAGGGTGGGACTGAAGCTTTCTTT. Its translation: CASTLGQGGTEAFF.